This TCR beta chain appears in the sequencing data of a study of tumor-infiltrating lymphocytes in primary liver carcinoma (dated by TCRdb to about 2017). About the study as a whole: Surgical resection was performed in China between late 2015 and early 2016 on about 5 patients with histopathologically diagnosed primary liver carcinoma. The tumors of the five patients were staged as T1-T3 N0M0, with maximum diameters ranging from roughly 4 to 10 cm. The five patients, three men and two women aged 30 to 69 years, had hepatocellular carcinoma (four) or combined HCC and intrahepatic cholangiocarcinoma (one). TCRbeta repertoire sequencing covered roughly 35 specimens from 5 patients: approximately 25 tumor regions, 5 adjacent noncancerous liver tissues and 5 peripheral blood samples. High reproducibility was observed for the technical replicate repertoires, with mean shared-clone rates about 0.89 and correlation coefficients above 0.98. Each sample produced roughly 3.5 to 8 million productive TCRbeta reads, and read depth showed no significant difference between tissue types. The study combined TCRbeta repertoire sequencing, expression microarrays and whole-exome sequencing across five regions of each liver tumor, with adjacent normal tissue and blood.

Blood RNA was extracted from unsorted whole blood with TRIzol reagent; germline DNA came from the DNeasy Blood & Tissue kit. Patients had chronic HBV infection and were treatment-naive at sampling. Before surgery, four milliliters of peripheral blood were collected into K2EDTA tubes. Study-wide findings and limitations: The top 250 clones accounted for a significantly greater share of the repertoire in tumors than in blood (p = 0.039). Repertoire overlap was found to be higher between tumor regions (mean approximately 36%) than between tumor-adjacent (roughly 17%) or tumor-blood (around 14%) pairs, consistent with antigen-driven expansion. Only the TCR beta chain was sequenced, so true repertoire diversity is likely underestimated because unpaired alpha chains were not captured. With just a handful of patients in the study, the authors point out that the findings should be validated in a larger study. Because the samples were bulk and unsorted, CD4+ and CD8+ T cell repertoires could not be compared.

As for this clonotype: What antigen it recognizes has not been identified. Base-call qualities are not available, and no considerably larger clone is one nucleotide away.

TCRbeta-specific cDNA was reverse-transcribed from 500 to 550 ng total RNA using a constant-region primer and ProtoScript II reverse transcriptase. The TCRbeta libraries were prepared through three rounds of nested multiplex PCR following a slightly modified ARM-PCR procedure. Each of the first two PCR rounds ran for around 10 cycles using multiplex TRBV1-TRBV30 forward primers together with a Cbeta reverse primer. Sample barcodes and Illumina adapters were attached in a final 25-cycle PCR using Deep VentR polymerase. Before sequencing, amplicons of 200-500 bp were gel-purified using a QIAquick gel extraction kit. TCRbeta amplicons were sequenced on an Illumina HiSeq 2500 with 250-bp paired-end reads. The authors processed their data as follows. Trimmomatic v0.33 was used to quality-trim the reads, and FLASH v1.2.11 was used to merge paired reads so that full CDR3 sequences could be recovered. MiGEC v1.2.1b assigned V, D and J germline segments to the rearranged TCRbeta sequences. Clonotype statistics and Shannon-Wiener diversity indices were computed with VDJtools v1.0.0. To reduce sampling bias, subsequent analyses other than the diversity analysis used only the 250 most abundant clonotypes in each sample. Using fastp trimming at Q25 and MiXCR clonotype assembly, TCRdb reanalyzed the public sequencing data and kept in-frame beta chains. Entries are consolidated by CDR3 protein sequence, retaining the most common genes and DNA. TCRdb's processing, not the study's, gives the V and J calls here. This sample comprises approximately 330,000 distinct CDR3 sequences, around 60% of them detected only once. 5% to 6.5% of the sample is in the top ten clones.

Taken from the germline V gene, the CDR1 and CDR2 loops are MNHEY and SVGAGI. The trim is 2 bases for V and 6 bases for J, with a gap of 10 bases between the germline ends. The CDR3 runs 13 amino acids, cysteine and phenylalanine included. Only the CDR3 DNA is retained, 39 bases long and in frame from the first base. The receptor was isolated from a man aged 40-49 years with primary liver carcinoma and hepatitis B virus infection. The receptor chain draws on TRBV6-5 and TRBJ1-2; the D region possibly corresponds to TRBD1 (5 bases align). The sequenced sample consisted of peripheral blood. At the DNA level, the sequence is TGTGCCAGCAGTTACAGGGGTGAGAATGGCTACACCTTC. This gives the protein CASSYRGENGYTF.